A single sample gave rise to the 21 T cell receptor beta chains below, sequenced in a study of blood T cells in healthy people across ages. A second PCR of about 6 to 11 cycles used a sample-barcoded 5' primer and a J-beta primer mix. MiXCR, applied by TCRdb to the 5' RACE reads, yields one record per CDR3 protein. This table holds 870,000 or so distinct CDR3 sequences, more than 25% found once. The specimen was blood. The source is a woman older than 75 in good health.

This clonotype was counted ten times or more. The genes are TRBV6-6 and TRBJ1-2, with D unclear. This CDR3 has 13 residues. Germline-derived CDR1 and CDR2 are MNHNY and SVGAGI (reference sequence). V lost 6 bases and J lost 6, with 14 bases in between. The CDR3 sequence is CASRVVGGDGYTF. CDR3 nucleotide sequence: TGTGCCAGCAGAGTCGTCGGCGGAGATGGCTACACCTTC.

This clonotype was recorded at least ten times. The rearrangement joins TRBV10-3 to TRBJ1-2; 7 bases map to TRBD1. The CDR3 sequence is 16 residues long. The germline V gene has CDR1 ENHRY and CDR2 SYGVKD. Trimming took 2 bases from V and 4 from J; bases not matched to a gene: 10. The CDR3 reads CAISEPGTENPYGYTF. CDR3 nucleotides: TGTGCCATCAGTGAGCCCGGGACAGAAAACCCCTATGGCTACACCTTC.

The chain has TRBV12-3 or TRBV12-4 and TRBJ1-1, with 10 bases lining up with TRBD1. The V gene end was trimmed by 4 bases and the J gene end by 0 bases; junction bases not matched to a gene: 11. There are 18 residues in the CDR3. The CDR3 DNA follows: TGTGCCAGCAGTTCCTACCTTGGGACAGGGGCTATGAACACTGAAGCTTTCTTT. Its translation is CASSSYLGTGAMNTEAFF.

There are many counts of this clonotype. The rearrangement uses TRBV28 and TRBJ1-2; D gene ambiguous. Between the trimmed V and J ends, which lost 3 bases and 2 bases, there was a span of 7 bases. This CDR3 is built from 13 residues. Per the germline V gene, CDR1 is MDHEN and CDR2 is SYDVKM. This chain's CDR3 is CASSLMGNYGYTF. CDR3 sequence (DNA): TGTGCCAGCAGTTTGATGGGGAACTATGGCTACACCTTC.

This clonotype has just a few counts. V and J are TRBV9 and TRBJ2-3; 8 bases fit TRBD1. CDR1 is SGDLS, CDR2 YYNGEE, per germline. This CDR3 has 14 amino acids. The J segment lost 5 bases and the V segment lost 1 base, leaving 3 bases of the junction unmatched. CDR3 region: CASSVSGGVDTQYF. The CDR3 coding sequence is TGTGCCAGCAGCGTATCAGGGGGCGTAGATACGCAGTATTTT.

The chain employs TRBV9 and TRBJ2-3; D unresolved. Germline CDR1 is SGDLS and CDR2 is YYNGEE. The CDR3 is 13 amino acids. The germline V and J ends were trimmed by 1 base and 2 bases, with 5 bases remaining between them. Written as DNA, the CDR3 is TGTGCCAGCAGCGTAAAAATCACAGATACGCAGTATTTT. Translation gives CASSVKITDTQYF. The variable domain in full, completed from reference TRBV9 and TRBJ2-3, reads DSGVTQTPKHLITATGQRVTLRCSPRSGDLSVYWYQQSLDQGLQFLIQYYNGEERAKGNILERFSAQQFPDLHSELNLSSLELGDSALYFCASSVKITDTQYFGPGTRLTVL.

CDR3 in amino acids: CASRSRGRRTDTQYF. The CDR3 nucleotides are TGTGCCAGCAGGTCCAGGGGGCGACGCACAGATACGCAGTATTTT. This rearrangement joins TRBV7-9 to TRBJ2-3, with TRBD1 identical over 8 bases. V was pared by 6 bases and J by 1 base, with 6 bases of the junction left unmatched. The CDR3 is 15 residues long. CDR1 and CDR2 (germline): SEHNR, FQNEAQ (reference sequence).

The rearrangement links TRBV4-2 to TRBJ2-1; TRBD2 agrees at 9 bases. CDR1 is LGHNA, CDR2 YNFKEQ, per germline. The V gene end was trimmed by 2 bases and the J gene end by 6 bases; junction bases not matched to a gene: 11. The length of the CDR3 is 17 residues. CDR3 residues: CASSQTGRATSGNEQFF. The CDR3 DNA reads TGTGCCAGCAGCCAAACCGGGCGCGCGACTAGCGGCAATGAGCAGTTCTTC.

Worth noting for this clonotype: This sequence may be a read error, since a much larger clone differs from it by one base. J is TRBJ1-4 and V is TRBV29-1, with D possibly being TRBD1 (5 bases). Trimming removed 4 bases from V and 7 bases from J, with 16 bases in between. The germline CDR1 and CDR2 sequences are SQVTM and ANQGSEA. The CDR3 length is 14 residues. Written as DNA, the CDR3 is TGCAGCGTTGCTGGGGGACCGGGGGGTGAAAAACTGTTTTTT. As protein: CSVAGGPGGEKLFF.

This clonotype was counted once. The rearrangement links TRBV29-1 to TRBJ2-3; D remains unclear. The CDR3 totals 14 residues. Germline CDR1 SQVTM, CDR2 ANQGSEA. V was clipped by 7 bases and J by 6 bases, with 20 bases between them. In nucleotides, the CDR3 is TGCAGCGCCCTCGCCGAGGAGTCCCAGGATACGCAGTATTTT. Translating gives CSALAEESQDTQYF.

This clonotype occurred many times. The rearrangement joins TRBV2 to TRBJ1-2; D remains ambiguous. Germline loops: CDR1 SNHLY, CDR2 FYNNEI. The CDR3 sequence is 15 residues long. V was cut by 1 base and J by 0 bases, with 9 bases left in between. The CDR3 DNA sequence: TGTGCCAGCAGTGAAGGGCCGTTAGCTAACTATGGCTACACCTTC. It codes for CASSEGPLANYGYTF.

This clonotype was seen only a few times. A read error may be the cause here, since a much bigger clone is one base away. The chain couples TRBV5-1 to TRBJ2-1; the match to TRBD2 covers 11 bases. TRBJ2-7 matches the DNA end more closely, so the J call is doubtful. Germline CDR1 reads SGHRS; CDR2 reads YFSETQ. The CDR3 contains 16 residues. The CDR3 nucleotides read TGCGCCAGCAGCCACGGACTAGCGGGTTCTTACAATGAGCAGTACTTC. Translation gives CASSHGLAGSYNEQYF.

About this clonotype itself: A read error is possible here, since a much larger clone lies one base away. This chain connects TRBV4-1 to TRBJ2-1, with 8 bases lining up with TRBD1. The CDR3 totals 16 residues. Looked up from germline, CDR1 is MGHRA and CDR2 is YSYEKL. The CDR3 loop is CASSQQRTGTYNKQFF. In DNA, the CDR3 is TGCGCCAGCAGCCAACAACGGACAGGGACCTACAATAAGCAGTTCTTC.

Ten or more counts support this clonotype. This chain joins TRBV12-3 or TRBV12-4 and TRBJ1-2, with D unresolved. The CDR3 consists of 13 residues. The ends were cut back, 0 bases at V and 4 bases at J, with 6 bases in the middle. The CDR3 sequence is CASSLAGTYGYTF. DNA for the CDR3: TGTGCCAGCAGTTTAGCGGGCACCTATGGCTACACCTTC.

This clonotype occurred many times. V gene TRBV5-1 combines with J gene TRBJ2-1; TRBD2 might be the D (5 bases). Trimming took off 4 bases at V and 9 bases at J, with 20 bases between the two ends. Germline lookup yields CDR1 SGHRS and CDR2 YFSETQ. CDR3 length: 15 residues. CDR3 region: CASSLEDSQFGEQFF. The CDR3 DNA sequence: TGCGCCAGCAGCCTGGAGGACTCGCAATTCGGTGAGCAGTTCTTC.

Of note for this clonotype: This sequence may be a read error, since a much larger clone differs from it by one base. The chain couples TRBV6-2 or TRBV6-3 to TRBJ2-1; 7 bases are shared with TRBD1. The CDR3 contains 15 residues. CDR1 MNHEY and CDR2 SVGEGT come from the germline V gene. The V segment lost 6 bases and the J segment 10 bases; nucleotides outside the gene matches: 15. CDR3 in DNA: TGTGCCAGCAGCCTCCAGACAGGGAACCTCTACGAGCAGTTCTTC. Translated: CASSLQTGNLYEQFF.

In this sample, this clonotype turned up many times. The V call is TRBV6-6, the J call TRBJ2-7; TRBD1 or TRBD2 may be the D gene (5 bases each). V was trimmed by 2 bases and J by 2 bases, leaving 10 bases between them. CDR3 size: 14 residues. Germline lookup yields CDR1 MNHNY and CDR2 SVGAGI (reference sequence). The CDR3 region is CASSYRDEPYEQYF. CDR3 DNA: TGTGCCAGCAGTTACCGGGACGAGCCCTACGAGCAGTACTTC.

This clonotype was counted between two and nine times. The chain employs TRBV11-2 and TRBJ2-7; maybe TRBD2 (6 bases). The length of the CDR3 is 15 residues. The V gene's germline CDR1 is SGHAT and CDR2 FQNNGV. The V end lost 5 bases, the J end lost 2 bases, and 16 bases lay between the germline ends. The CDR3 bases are TGTGCCAGCAGCCCTGGGGGGATACGGACCTACGAGCAGTACTTC. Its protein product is CASSPGGIRTYEQYF.

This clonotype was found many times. CDR3 DNA sequence: TGTGCCAGCAGTCCGCCGGGCACCCATACGCAGTATTTT. Amino acid sequence: CASSPPGTHTQYF. J is TRBJ2-3 and V is TRBV6-5; D not resolved. CDR1 MNHEY and CDR2 SVGAGI come from the germline V gene. The germline V and J ends were trimmed by 5 bases and 7 bases, with 13 bases remaining between them. The CDR3 consists of 13 residues.

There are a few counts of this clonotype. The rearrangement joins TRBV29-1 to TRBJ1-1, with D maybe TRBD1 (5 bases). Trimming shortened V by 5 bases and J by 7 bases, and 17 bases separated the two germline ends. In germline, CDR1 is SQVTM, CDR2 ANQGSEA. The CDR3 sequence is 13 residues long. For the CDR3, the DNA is TGCAGCGTTTATCAGGGAGTAAATAATGAAGCTTTCTTT. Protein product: CSVYQGVNNEAFF.

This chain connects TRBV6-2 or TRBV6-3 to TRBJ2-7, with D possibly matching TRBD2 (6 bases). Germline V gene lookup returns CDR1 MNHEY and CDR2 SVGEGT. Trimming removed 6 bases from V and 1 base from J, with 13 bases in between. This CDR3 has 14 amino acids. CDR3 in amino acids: CASRYGGKSYEQYF. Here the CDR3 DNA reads TGTGCCAGCAGGTATGGGGGGAAATCCTACGAGCAGTACTTC.